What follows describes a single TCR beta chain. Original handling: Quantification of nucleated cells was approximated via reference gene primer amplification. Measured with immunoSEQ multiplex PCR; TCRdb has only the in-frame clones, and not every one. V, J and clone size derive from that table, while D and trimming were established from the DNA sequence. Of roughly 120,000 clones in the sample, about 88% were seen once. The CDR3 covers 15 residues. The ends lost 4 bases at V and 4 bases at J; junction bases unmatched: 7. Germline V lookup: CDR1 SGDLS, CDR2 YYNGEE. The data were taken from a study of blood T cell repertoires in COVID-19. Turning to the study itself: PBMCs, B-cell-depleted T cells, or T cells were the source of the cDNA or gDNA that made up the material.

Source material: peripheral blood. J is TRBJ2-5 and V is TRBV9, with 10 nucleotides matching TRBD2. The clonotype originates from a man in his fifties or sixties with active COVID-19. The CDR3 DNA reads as TGTGCCAGCAGCTCTAGGACTAGCGGAATAGAGACCCAGTACTTC. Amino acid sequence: CASSSRTSGIETQYF.